The T cell receptor beta chain described here comes from a study of beta chain features in type 1 diabetes. Expressed TCRB transcripts were sequenced because the isolated RNA had all been reverse transcribed beforehand. Profiled with immunoSEQ multiplex PCR; TCRdb holds only in-frame clones, not every one. This table has a few hundred thousand clones, around a tenth appearing once. This clone was recorded at least ten times. The antigen remains unidentified. Study-wide points: For cells with high TCR expression, cDNA sequencing could yield over-representation. Among patients with Type 1 diabetes, TCRB CDR3s were moderately but significantly shorter in every one of the four CD4+ subsets.

The germline gives CDR1 MGHRA, CDR2 YSYEKL. This CDR3 is built from 17 residues. The V gene lost 0 bases and the J gene lost 6 bases, with 18 bases spanning the gap. The sequencing input was central memory CD4+ T cells from blood. This chain joins TRBV4-1 and TRBJ2-1; unclear D gene. The clonotype comes from a man aged 25 to 45 with type 1 diabetes. CDR3 sequence: CASSQDGTYRSGNEQFF. The CDR3 nucleotides read TGCGCCAGCAGCCAAGATGGTACGTACCGTTCAGGCAATGAGCAGTTCTTC.